This T cell receptor (beta chain) originates from a study of blood T cell repertoires in COVID-19. At the level of the study: PBMCs, B-cell-depleted T cells, or T cells were the source of the cDNA or gDNA that made up the material.

V lost 0 bases to trimming and J lost 8 bases; unmatched junction nucleotides: 10. Germline CDR1 is MRHNA and CDR2 is SNTAGT. The CDR3 runs to 16 residues. Per the original methods: Amplification of reference gene primers provided the estimated nucleated cell counts. TCRdb's copy holds only in-frame clones and misses some; the assay was immunoSEQ multiplex PCR. V and J calls and clone size follow that table, whereas D and trimming were derived from the DNA. The data show approximately 220,000 clones, about 84% seen once. The source of this sequence is an elderly woman with acute or convalescent COVID-19. The sequencing input was peripheral blood. This rearrangement joins TRBV6-4 to TRBJ2-1, with 7 bases identical to TRBD1. The CDR3 sequence: CASSDSTGFLRDEQFF. CDR3 nucleotides: TGTGCCAGCAGTGACTCGACAGGGTTCCTGAGGGATGAGCAGTTCTTC.